A single sample is the source of the 29 T cell receptor beta chains below, sequenced in a study of identical twins. TCRdb used MiXCR to reprocess the 5' RACE reads, holding one entry per CDR3 protein. The sample has about 280,000 distinct CDR3 sequences, under 9% seen once. These data were likewise used in another study, on yellow fever vaccine responses in identical twins.

Sequencing used memory (CD45RO+) T cells sorted from blood. These TCRs come from a woman aged 18-35 years in good health.

This clonotype was detected ten times or more. CDR3 loop: CASSLGGYSYNEQFF. The CDR3 DNA is TGCGCCAGCAGCTTGGGGGGTTACTCCTACAATGAGCAGTTCTTC. The chain is built from TRBV5-1 and TRBJ2-1; D is unresolved. This CDR3 spans 15 amino acids. Trimming stripped 0 bases from V and 0 bases from J, with 7 bases between. Germline loops: CDR1 SGHRS, CDR2 YFSETQ.

The table lists this clonotype with many counts. The rearrangement joins TRBV5-5 to TRBJ2-2; D is unresolved. The CDR3 has 14 amino acids. Germline lookup yields CDR1 SGHKS and CDR2 YYEKEE (reference sequence). V was cut by 0 bases and J by 1 base, with 4 bases left in between. In DNA form, the CDR3 reads TGTGCCAGCAGCTTGGGGCAGAACACCGGGGAGCTGTTTTTT. Translating it yields CASSLGQNTGELFF.

The chain employs TRBV28 and TRBJ2-5; 10 nucleotides agree with TRBD2. J gave up 5 bases and V 1 base, and 13 bases lay outside the gene matches. The CDR3 is 18 amino acids. Germline V lookup: CDR1 MDHEN, CDR2 SYDVKM. In DNA, the CDR3 is TGTGCCAGCAGTTTATTCGAGTTCCTAGCGGGAGACAGGGAGACCCAGTACTTC. Translation: CASSLFEFLAGDRETQYF.

V and J are TRBV20-1 and TRBJ1-6; tentative D call: TRBD1 (5 bases). CDR3 length: 13 amino acids. V lost 1 base and J lost 10, with 11 bases in between. Germline CDR1 is DFQATT and CDR2 is SNEGSKA (reference sequence). The CDR3 protein is CSARVSPGSPLHF. In DNA, the CDR3 is TGCAGTGCTAGAGTGAGTCCAGGGTCACCCCTCCACTTT.

This clonotype was observed at least ten times. The chain recombines TRBV12-3 or TRBV12-4 with TRBJ1-5; 8 bases are a match to TRBD1. The CDR3 consists of 16 residues. The V gene end was trimmed by 6 bases and the J gene end by 4 bases; junction bases not matched to a gene: 11. This CDR3 reads CASSRFTGGRNQPQHF. The CDR3 DNA reads as TGTGCCAGCAGCCGATTTACAGGGGGTCGGAATCAGCCCCAGCATTTT.

This clonotype was seen ten or more times. The chain links TRBV3-1 to TRBJ1-1; no firm D call. The CDR3 covers 13 residues. Germline V gene data show CDR1 as LGHDT and CDR2 as YNNKEL (reference sequence). V lost 2 bases and J lost 0, with 4 bases in between. This CDR3 reads CASSQRVNTEAFF. Here the CDR3 DNA reads TGTGCCAGCAGCCAACGGGTGAACACTGAAGCTTTCTTT.

This clonotype was seen only a few times. CDR3 loop: CASSVQGAKGQPQHF. The CDR3 DNA is TGTGCCAGCAGTGTACAGGGGGCGAAGGGTCAGCCCCAGCATTTT. The chain joins TRBV6-1 to TRBJ1-5, with 9 bases aligning to TRBD1. Germline assignment: CDR1 MNHNS and CDR2 SASEGT. The J segment lost 6 bases and the V segment lost 4 bases, leaving 7 bases of the junction unmatched. The CDR3 is 15 amino acids.

This clonotype was observed many times. The chain joins TRBV5-1 to TRBJ2-3; D is uncertain. Trimming took off 10 bases at V and 0 bases at J, with 18 bases between the two ends. This CDR3 contains 15 residues. Germline CDR1 and CDR2: SGHRS and YFSETQ. The CDR3 spells CAAPWSTSSTDTQYF. The CDR3, as DNA: TGCGCCGCGCCCTGGAGTACCTCTAGCACAGATACGCAGTATTTT.

A few counts support this clonotype. The CDR3 region has the DNA TGTGCCAGCAGTTCTGGGGCCTACAATGAGCAGTTCTTC. Amino acids: CASSSGAYNEQFF. The chain combines TRBV6-6 with TRBJ2-1; no clear D gene. Trimming took off 4 bases at V and 2 bases at J, with 6 bases between the two ends. The CDR3 sequence is 13 residues long. CDR1 is MNHNY and CDR2 is SVGAGI in the germline V gene (reference sequence).

The V gene is TRBV5-1, the J gene TRBJ2-6; TRBD1 aligns across 8 bases. Unmatched junction bases numbered 12, after V lost 7 bases and J lost 0 bases. Looked up from germline, CDR1 is SGHRS and CDR2 is YFSETQ. The CDR3 consists of 18 residues. CDR3 nucleotide sequence: TGCGCCAGCGGACAATGGACAGGGAGAAACTCTGGGGCCAACGTCCTGACTTTC. This gives the protein CASGQWTGRNSGANVLTF.

This clonotype was seen many times. The gene calls are TRBV20-1 and TRBJ2-7; 8 bases agree with TRBD1. Trimming took 0 bases from V and 1 from J; bases not matched to a gene: 5. The CDR3 spans 15 residues. The V gene's germline CDR1 is DFQATT and CDR2 SNEGSKA (reference sequence). CDR3 in DNA: TGCAGTGCTAGAGATCTACGGACAGGGTCCTACGAGCAGTACTTC. Translating it yields CSARDLRTGSYEQYF.

The chain links TRBV20-1 to TRBJ2-7; TRBD2 aligns across 8 bases. The CDR3 consists of 14 residues. V lost 4 bases and J lost 6; bases outside the gene matches: 11. Germline V gene data show CDR1 as DFQATT and CDR2 as SNEGSKA (reference sequence). The CDR3 here is CSAMAGSGMGEQYF. CDR3 DNA: TGCAGTGCTATGGCCGGTAGCGGGATGGGCGAGCAGTACTTC.

This clonotype occurred a few times. The chain uses TRBV4-2 and TRBJ2-5, with 11 positions matching TRBD2. V was clipped by 5 bases and J by 3 bases; unmatched bases: 14. This CDR3 spans 18 amino acids. Germline V gene data show CDR1 as LGHNA and CDR2 as YNFKEQ. The CDR3 DNA follows: TGTGCCAGCAGCGGTGGTAGCGGGGGGGCCGATTCAGAAGAGACCCAGTACTTC. This encodes CASSGGSGGADSEETQYF.

The chain links TRBV5-1 to TRBJ1-6, with TRBD1 identical over 7 bases. Germline trimming cut 1 base from V and 0 bases from J; bases unmatched to any gene: 10. This CDR3 has 19 residues. Germline V gives CDR1 SGHRS, CDR2 YFSETQ. The CDR3 is CASSLRMADRISYNSPLHF. The DNA for the CDR3 is TGCGCCAGCAGCTTGAGGATGGCGGACAGGATCTCCTATAATTCACCCCTCCACTTT.

This clonotype was counted a few times. The chain carries TRBV4-1 and TRBJ2-5; D possibly uses TRBD1 or TRBD2 (5 bases each). The CDR3 sequence is 17 residues long. Deletions cut 3 bases from V and 3 bases from J, with 20 bases between. The germline CDR1 and CDR2 sequences are MGHRA and YSYEKL. The CDR3 protein is CASSQAPGRPAEETQYF. In DNA, the CDR3 is TGCGCCAGCAGCCAGGCTCCGGGACGACCCGCGGAAGAGACCCAGTACTTC.

Many counts were recorded for this clonotype. The chain uses TRBV24-1 and TRBJ1-1; unclear D gene. Trimming took 9 bases from V and 4 from J, leaving 14 bases between them. Germline V gene lookup returns CDR1 KGHDR and CDR2 SFDVKD. This CDR3 contains 13 residues. CDR3 nucleotides: TGTGCCACCTCCCTGTCTCGGGGCACTGAAGCTTTCTTT. Translating it yields CATSLSRGTEAFF.

This clonotype was observed a few times. V gene TRBV4-2 combines with J gene TRBJ1-5, with D perhaps TRBD1 (5 bases). V lost 0 bases and J lost 3, with 6 bases in between. CDR3 length: 14 amino acids. CDR1 and CDR2 from the germline V gene are LGHNA and YNFKEQ. CDR3 protein: CASSQDGTNQPQHF. The CDR3, as DNA: TGTGCCAGCAGCCAAGATGGGACCAATCAGCCCCAGCATTTT.

The chain carries TRBV20-1 and TRBJ2-1; 16 bases map to TRBD2. With V trimmed by 5 bases and J by 4 bases, 5 bases remained unmatched. The CDR3 loop spans 16 amino acids. Germline CDR1 DFQATT, CDR2 SNEGSKA (reference sequence). The CDR3 region is CSAPGTSGRGYNEQFF. In nucleotides, the CDR3 is TGCAGTGCTCCCGGGACTAGCGGGAGGGGGTACAATGAGCAGTTCTTC.

Regarding this clonotype: One junction end does not reproduce the germline sequence, and a read error may be involved. This chain uses TRBV20-1 with TRBJ2-1; 15 nucleotides match TRBD2. TRBJ2-7 explains the end of the DNA better; the J call may be wrong. The CDR3 is 17 amino acids. Germline CDR1 is DFQATT and CDR2 is SNEGSKA (reference sequence). CDR3 nucleotide sequence: TGCAGCGCTAGAAGGACTAGCGGGAGGGCCCGGGGAAATGAGCAGTACTTC. Protein sequence: CSARRTSGRARGNEQYF.

This clonotype has a count of ten or more. The V call is TRBV3-1, the J call TRBJ2-2, with a possible D match to TRBD2 (6 bases). The germline gives CDR1 LGHDT, CDR2 YNNKEL (reference sequence). The CDR3 totals 14 residues. V was trimmed by 3 bases and J by 6 bases, leaving 11 bases between them. CDR3 nucleotides: TGTGCCAGCAGCCATCATTCGGGGGCCGGGGAGCTGTTTTTT. The encoded protein is CASSHHSGAGELFF. The full variable domain, rest sourced from reference TRBV3-1 and TRBJ2-2, is DTAVSQTPKYLVTQMGNDKSIKCEQNLGHDTMYWYKQDSKKFLKIMFSYNNKELIINETVPNRFSPKSPDKAHLNLHINSLELGDSAVYFCASSHHSGAGELFFGEGSRLTVL.

The J gene is TRBJ1-3, the V gene TRBV7-8, with D uncertain. Between the trimmed V and J ends, which lost 2 bases and 0 bases, there was a span of 8 bases. The germline gives CDR1 SGHVS, CDR2 FQNEAQ. The CDR3 loop spans 15 amino acids. The CDR3 DNA follows: TGTGCCAGCAGCTTATTGGGTAACTCTGGAAACACCATATATTTT. Translating gives CASSLLGNSGNTIYF.

This clonotype has at least ten counts. The V call is TRBV4-2, the J call TRBJ1-1; 11 bases match TRBD1. The CDR3 runs to 18 residues. Germline V gene sequence: CDR1 LGHNA, CDR2 YNFKEQ. V lost 1 base to trimming and J lost 5 bases; unmatched junction nucleotides: 12. The CDR3 spells CASSQVLGQGGSGTEAFF. DNA of the CDR3: TGTGCCAGCAGCCAAGTCTTGGGACAGGGGGGTTCTGGGACTGAAGCTTTCTTT.

The genes are TRBV11-3 and TRBJ2-1; D is undetermined. Trimming shortened V by 2 bases and J by 6 bases, and 11 bases separated the two germline ends. This CDR3 spans 14 amino acids. CDR1 and CDR2 (germline): SGHNT, YENEEA. CDR3 nucleotide sequence: TGTGCCAGCAGCTTAAGGCCCCTTTCCAATGAGCAGTTCTTC. This encodes CASSLRPLSNEQFF.

V is TRBV14 and J is TRBJ1-1; D ambiguous. CDR1 and CDR2 from the germline V gene are SGHDN and FVKESK. The V and J ends lost 4 bases and 6 bases respectively, with 9 bases between them. This CDR3 is built from 12 residues. In nucleotides, the CDR3 is TGTGCCAGCAGCCCCCAGGTGTCTGAAGCTTTCTTT. Translating gives CASSPQVSEAFF.

Ten or more counts support this clonotype. The chain employs TRBV6-1 and TRBJ2-1; a weak D match, TRBD1 (5 bases). The CDR3 totals 15 residues. V lost 7 bases to trimming and J lost 0 bases, with 13 bases between them. CDR1 MNHNS and CDR2 SASEGT come from the germline V gene. The CDR3 DNA sequence: TGTGCCAGCATTCCGACAGTCCACTCCTACAATGAGCAGTTCTTC. Translated, it gives CASIPTVHSYNEQFF.

The chain combines TRBV4-1 with TRBJ2-1; 9 positions agree with TRBD2. Germline V lookup: CDR1 MGHRA, CDR2 YSYEKL. V was pared by 0 bases and J by 6 bases, with 9 bases of the junction left unmatched. The CDR3 covers 17 residues. Here the CDR3 reads CASSQDNSRGGTNEQFF. In nucleotides, the CDR3 is TGCGCCAGCAGCCAAGATAATTCGCGGGGGGGTACCAATGAGCAGTTCTTC.

In this sample, this clonotype turned up a few times. The genes are TRBV28 and TRBJ1-6; tentatively, D is TRBD1 (6 bases). Germline V gives CDR1 MDHEN, CDR2 SYDVKM. The V end was cut by 6 bases, the J end by 10 bases, with 19 bases between. The CDR3 loop spans 15 amino acids. The CDR3 sequence is CASSPPEGGLSPLHF. The CDR3 nucleotides are TGTGCCAGCAGCCCCCCGGAGGGGGGGCTCTCACCCCTCCACTTT.

The chain employs TRBV28 and TRBJ1-5, with 7 bases lining up with TRBD1. Germline CDR1 is MDHEN and CDR2 is SYDVKM. The V segment lost 6 bases and the J segment 3 bases; nucleotides outside the gene matches: 8. CDR3 length: 15 amino acids. This chain's CDR3 is CASSHRQGVNQPQHF. CDR3 in DNA: TGTGCCAGCAGCCATAGACAGGGAGTCAATCAGCCCCAGCATTTT.

This clonotype was found a few times. The rearrangement links TRBV20-1 to TRBJ1-2; a possible D gene is TRBD1 (5 bases). The CDR3 totals 15 residues. V lost 1 base and J lost 3, with 15 bases in between. Germline V gene lookup returns CDR1 DFQATT and CDR2 SNEGSKA (reference sequence). CDR3 sequence: CSARGFQGRDYGYTF. CDR3 coding DNA: TGCAGTGCTAGAGGGTTCCAGGGTAGGGACTATGGCTACACCTTC.